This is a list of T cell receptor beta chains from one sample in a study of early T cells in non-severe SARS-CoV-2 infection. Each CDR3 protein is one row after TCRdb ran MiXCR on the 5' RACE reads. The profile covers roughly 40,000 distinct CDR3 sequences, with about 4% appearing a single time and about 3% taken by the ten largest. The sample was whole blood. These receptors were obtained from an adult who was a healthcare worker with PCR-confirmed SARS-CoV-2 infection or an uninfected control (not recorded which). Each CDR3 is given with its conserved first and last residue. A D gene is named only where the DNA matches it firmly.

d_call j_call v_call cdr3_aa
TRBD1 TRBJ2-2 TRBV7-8 CASSLAVRGTGELFF
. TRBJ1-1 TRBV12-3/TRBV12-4 CASSFYPLRGTEAFF
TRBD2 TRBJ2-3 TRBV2 CASSRTSDTDTQYF
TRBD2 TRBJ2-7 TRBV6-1 CASSAGRVYYEQYF
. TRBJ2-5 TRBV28 CASSRTWGQETQYF
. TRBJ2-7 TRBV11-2 CASSPVTVSSYEQYF
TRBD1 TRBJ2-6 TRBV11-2 CASSQGETYDFGANVLTF
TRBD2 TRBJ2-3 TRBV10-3 CAIKAGLVTDTQYF
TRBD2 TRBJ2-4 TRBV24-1 CATSDWTSGNIQYF
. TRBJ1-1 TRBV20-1 CSARVRGETEAFF
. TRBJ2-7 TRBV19 CASSATSFYEQYF
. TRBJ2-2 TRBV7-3 CASRGLGDTGELFF
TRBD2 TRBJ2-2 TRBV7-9 CASISNFGRDTGELFF
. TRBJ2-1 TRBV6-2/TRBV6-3 CASSYLGEAGSYNEQFF
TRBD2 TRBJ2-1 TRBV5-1 CASTPLAVGPYNEQFF
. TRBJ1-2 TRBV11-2 CASSLGEGGYYGYTF
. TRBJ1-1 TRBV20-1 CSARDSQGSTEAFF
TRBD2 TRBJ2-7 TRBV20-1 CSAEIAGSSYEQYF
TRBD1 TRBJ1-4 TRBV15 CATSRGEGATTNEKLFF
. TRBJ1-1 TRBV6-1 CASSERWGMNTEAFF
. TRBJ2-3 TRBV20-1 CSAHTVWDTDTQYF